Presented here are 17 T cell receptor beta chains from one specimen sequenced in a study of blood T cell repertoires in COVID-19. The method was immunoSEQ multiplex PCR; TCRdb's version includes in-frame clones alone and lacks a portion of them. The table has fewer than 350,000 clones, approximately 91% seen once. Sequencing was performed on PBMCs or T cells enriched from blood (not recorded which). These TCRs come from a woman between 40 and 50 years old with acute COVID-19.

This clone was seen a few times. The CDR3 here is CASSLQGSGLSTDTQYF. The CDR3 DNA follows: TGTGCCAGCAGCTTACAGGGTAGCGGCCTTAGCACAGATACGCAGTATTTT. The gene calls are TRBV7-2 and TRBJ2-3; D may be TRBD2 (6 bases). Trimming stripped 2 bases from V and 0 bases from J, with 15 bases between. Germline loops: CDR1 SGHTA, CDR2 FQGNSA. CDR3 length: 17 residues.

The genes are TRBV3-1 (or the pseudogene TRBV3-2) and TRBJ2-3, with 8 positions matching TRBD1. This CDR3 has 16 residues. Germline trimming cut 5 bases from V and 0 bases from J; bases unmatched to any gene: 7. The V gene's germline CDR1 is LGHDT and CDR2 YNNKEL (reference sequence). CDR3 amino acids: CASSKRGQGSTDTQYF. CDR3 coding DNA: TGTGCCAGCAGCAAGCGAGGACAGGGTAGCACAGATACGCAGTATTTT.

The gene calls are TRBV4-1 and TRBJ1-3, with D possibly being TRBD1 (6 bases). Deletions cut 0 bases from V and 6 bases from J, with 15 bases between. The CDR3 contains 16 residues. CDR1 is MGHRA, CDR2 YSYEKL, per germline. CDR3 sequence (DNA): TGCGCCAGCAGCCAAGACTGGGGGGGCTGGGAAAACACCATATATTTT. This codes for CASSQDWGGWENTIYF.

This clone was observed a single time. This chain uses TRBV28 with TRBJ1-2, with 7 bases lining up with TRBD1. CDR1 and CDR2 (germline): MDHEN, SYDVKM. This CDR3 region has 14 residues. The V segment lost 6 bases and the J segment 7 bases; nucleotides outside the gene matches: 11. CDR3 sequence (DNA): TGTGCCAGCAGACGACAGGGTTTAGGCATTGGCTACACCTTC. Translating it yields CASRRQGLGIGYTF.

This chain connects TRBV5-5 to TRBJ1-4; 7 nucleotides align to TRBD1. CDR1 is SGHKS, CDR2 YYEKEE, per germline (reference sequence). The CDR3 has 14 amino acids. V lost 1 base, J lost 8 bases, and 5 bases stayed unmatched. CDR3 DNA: TGTGCCAGCAGCTTGCGACAGGGTAGGGAAAAACTGTTTTTT. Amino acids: CASSLRQGREKLFF.

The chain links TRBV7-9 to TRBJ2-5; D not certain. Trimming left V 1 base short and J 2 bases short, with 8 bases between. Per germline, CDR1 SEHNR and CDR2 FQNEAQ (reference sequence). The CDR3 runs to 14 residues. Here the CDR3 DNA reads TGTGCCAGCAGCTTAGAAGAGGCTCAAGAGACCCAGTACTTC. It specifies CASSLEEAQETQYF.

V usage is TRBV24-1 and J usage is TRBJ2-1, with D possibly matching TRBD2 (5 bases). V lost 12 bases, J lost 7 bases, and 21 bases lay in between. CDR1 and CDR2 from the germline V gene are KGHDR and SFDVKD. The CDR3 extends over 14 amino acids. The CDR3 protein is CAPRRVLMFNEQFF. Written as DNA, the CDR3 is TGTGCCCCGAGGCGGGTTTTAATGTTTAATGAGCAGTTCTTC.

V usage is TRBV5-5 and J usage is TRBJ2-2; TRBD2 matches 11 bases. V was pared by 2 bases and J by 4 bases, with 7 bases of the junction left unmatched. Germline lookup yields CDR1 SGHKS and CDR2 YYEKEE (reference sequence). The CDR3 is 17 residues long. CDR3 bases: TGTGCCAGCAGCTTTGCGGTAGCGGGAGGGAGCACCGGGGAGCTGTTTTTT. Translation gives CASSFAVAGGSTGELFF.

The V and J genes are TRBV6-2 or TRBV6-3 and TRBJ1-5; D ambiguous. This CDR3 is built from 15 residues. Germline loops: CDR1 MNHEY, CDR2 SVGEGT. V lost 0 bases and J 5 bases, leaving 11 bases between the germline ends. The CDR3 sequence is CASSYSAGGHQPQHF. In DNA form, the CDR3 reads TGTGCCAGCAGTTACTCGGCGGGAGGGCATCAGCCCCAGCATTTT.

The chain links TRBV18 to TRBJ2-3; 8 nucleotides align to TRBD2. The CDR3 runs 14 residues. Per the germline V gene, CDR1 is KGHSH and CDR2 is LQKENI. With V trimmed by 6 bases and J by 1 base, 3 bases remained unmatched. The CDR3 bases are TGTGCCAGCTCGTCGACTAGCGGCACAGATACGCAGTATTTT. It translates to CASSSTSGTDTQYF.

CDR3 DNA sequence: TGTGCCTGGAGTGGGCAGGGGATGAGGGGTAGTTCACCCCTCCACTTT. Amino acid sequence: CAWSGQGMRGSSPLHF. V is TRBV30 and J is TRBJ1-6, with a weak D call TRBD1 (6 bases). The V end lost 1 base, the J end lost 9 bases, and 19 bases lay between the germline ends. Germline V lookup: CDR1 GTSNPN, CDR2 SVGIG (reference sequence). The CDR3 length is 16 residues.

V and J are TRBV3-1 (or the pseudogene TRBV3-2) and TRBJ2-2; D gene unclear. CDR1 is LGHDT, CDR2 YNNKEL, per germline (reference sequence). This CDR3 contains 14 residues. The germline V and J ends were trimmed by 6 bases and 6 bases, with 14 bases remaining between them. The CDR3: CASRASDLAGELFF. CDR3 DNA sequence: TGTGCCAGCAGGGCTAGTGATCTGGCCGGGGAGCTGTTTTTT.

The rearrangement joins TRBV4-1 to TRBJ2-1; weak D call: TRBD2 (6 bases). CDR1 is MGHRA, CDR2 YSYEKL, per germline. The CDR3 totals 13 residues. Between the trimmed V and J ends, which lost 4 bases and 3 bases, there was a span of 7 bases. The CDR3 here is CASSRAGYNEQFF. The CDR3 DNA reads TGCGCCAGCAGCCGAGCGGGCTACAATGAGCAGTTCTTC.

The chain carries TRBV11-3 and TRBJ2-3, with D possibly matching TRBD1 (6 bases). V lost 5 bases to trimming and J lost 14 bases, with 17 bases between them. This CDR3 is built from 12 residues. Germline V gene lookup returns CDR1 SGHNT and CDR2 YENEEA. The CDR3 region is CASSHGGGGTYF. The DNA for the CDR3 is TGTGCCAGCAGCCATGGGGGCGGTGGGACGTATTTT. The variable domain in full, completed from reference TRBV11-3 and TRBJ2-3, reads EAGVVQSPRYKIIEKKQPVAFWCNPISGHNTLYWYLQNLGQGPELLIRYENEEAVDDSQLPKDRFSAERLKGVDSTLKIQPAELGDSAVYLCASSHGGGGTYFGPGTRLTVL.

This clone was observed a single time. CDR3 DNA: TGTGCCAGCAGCCCTCGACTAGCGGGAGCCATGAACACCGGGGAGCTGTTTTTT. As protein: CASSPRLAGAMNTGELFF. V gene TRBV7-2 combines with J gene TRBJ2-2; 12 bases match TRBD2. With 5 bases clipped from V and 1 base from J, the junction kept 8 bases outside the gene matches. The CDR3 length is 18 residues. Germline V gene sequence: CDR1 SGHTA, CDR2 FQGNSA.

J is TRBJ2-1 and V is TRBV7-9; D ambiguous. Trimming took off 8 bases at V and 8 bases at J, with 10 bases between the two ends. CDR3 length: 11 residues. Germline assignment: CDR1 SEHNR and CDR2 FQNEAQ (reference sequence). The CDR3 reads CASVGWDEQFF. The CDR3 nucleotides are TGTGCCAGCGTCGGGTGGGATGAGCAGTTCTTC.

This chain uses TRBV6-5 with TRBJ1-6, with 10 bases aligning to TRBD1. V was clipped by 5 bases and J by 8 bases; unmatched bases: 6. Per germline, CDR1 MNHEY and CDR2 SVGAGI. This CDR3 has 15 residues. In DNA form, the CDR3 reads TGTGCCAGCAGTCGGACAGGGGGGAGGGATTCACCCCTCCACTTT. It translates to CASSRTGGRDSPLHF.